The clone carrying this TCR beta chain has at least ten counts. The antigen remains undetermined. The sample belongs to a study of HIV-infected patients and healthy controls. General study results and limits: During therapy, HIV-associated CDR3s fell significantly in frequency, while CMV-associated CDR3s did not change significantly. HIV-infected repertoires had significantly higher mean Gini indices than controls, possibly reflecting oligoclonality.

Reverse transcription used 450 to 550 ng RNA and constant-region primers for alpha and beta. Separate chain-specific third strand synthesis with multiplexing indices produced the alpha and beta libraries. One entry per CDR3 protein, called by TCRdb with MiXCR from the 5' RACE reads. The table shows about 6,000 distinct CDR3 sequences, with 7% to 9.5% occurring only once. The CDR3 length is 13 residues. V was pared by 4 bases and J by 6 bases, with 10 bases between. Germline-derived CDR1 and CDR2 are MNHEY and SMNVEV (reference sequence). Roughly three months, about 14 weeks, into antiretroviral therapy, follow-up blood was collected. All unsorted peripheral T cells were captured because whole blood was used without fractionation. The RNA source was an approximately 2.6 ml peripheral blood draw.

The sequence derives from an adult with HIV infection. The sample consisted of blood, taken during antiretroviral therapy. The chain combines TRBV27 with TRBJ2-1; no reliable D call. In nucleotides, the CDR3 is TGTGCCAGCAGTTGGAGAAGAGCCAATGAGCAGTTCTTC. It specifies CASSWRRANEQFF.